This TCR beta chain was sequenced for a study of cytomegalovirus exposure and HLA in healthy donors. Findings and caveats of the study: TCR beta chains numbering approximately 150 were designated cytomegalovirus-associated. There were a few CMV-associated chains whose specificity for CMV antigens was confirmed in vitro.

Details on this clone: Its specificity is unknown.

The germline gives CDR1 MGHRA, CDR2 YSYEKL. The V end lost 2 bases, the J end lost 4 bases, and 11 bases lay between the germline ends. This CDR3 is built from 14 residues. Assay used: immunoSEQ multiplex PCR; TCRdb lists only in-frame clones, some missing. The sample contains around 100,000 clones, about 95% of which appear only once. The TCR comes from a woman aged 18-35 years in good health and CMV-seronegative. Sequencing used PBMCs. The V call is TRBV4-1, the J call TRBJ1-2, with D possibly matching TRBD1 (6 bases). CDR3 sequence (DNA): TGCGCCAGCAGCCAACAGGGGCCCGCCTATGGCTACACCTTC. Encoded protein: CASSQQGPAYGYTF.